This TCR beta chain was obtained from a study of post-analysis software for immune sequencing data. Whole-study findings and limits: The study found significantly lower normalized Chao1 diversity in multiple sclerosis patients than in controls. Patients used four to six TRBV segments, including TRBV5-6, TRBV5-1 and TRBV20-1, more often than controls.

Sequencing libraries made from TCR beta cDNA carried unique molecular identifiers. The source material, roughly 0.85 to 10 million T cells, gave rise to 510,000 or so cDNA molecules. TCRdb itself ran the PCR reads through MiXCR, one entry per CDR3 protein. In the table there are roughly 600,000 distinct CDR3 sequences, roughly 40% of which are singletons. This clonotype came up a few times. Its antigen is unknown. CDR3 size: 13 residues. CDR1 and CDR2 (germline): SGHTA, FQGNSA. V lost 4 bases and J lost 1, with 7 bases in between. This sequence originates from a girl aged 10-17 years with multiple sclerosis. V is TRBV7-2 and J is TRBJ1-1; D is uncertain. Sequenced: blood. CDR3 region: CASSYTTNTEAFF. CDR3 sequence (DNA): TGTGCCAGCAGCTACACGACGAACACTGAAGCTTTCTTT.